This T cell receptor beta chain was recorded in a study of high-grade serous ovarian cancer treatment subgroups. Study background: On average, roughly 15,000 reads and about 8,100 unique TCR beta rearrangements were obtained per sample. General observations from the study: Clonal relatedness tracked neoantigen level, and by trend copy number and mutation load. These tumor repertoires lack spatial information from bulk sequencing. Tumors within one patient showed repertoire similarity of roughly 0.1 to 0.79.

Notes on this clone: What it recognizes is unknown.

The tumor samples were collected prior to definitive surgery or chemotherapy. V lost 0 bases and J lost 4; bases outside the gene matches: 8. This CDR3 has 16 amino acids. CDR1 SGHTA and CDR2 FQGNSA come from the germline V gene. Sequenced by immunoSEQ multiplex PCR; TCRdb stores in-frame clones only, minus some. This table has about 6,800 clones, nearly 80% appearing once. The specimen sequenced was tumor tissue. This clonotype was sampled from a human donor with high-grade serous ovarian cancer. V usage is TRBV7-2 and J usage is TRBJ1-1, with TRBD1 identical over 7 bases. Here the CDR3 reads CASSLASQGLGTEAFF. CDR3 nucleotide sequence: TGTGCCAGCAGCTTAGCGTCACAGGGGTTGGGCACTGAAGCTTTCTTT.